This T cell receptor beta chain was retrieved from a study of CD8 T cells in Susac syndrome. Study findings and constraints: Total CD8+ repertoires held some 15 Susac-specific public clones, while CD8+ TEMRA repertoires held about five.

It was with random hexamers that roughly 0.45 to 1 ug RNA was reverse transcribed. MiXCR, applied by TCRdb to the immunoSEQ multiplex PCR reads, yields one record per CDR3 protein. Of roughly 84,000 distinct CDR3 sequences listed, 95% to 96% are singletons. This clonotype showed up just once. The antigen is undetermined. Specimen: CD8+ T cells from PBMCs. This sequence was found in a human donor with Susac syndrome.

The CDR3 spells CASSQVGGNYGYTF. Written as DNA, the CDR3 is TGCGCCAGCAGCCAAGTCGGGGGGAACTATGGCTACACCTTC. The chain recombines TRBV4-3 with TRBJ1-2, with D maybe TRBD1 (5 bases). CDR1 and CDR2 (germline): LGHNA, YSLEER. The V and J ends lost 1 base and 2 bases respectively, with 8 bases between them. The CDR3 spans 14 residues.